This entry is about one T cell receptor (beta chain). The antigen this receptor binds is unknown. No much larger clone is present one base from it, and per-base qualities are unavailable. This sample was taken from a study of shared clonotypes between healthy human individuals (dated by TCRdb to the early 2020s). Background on the whole study: The cohort comprised two women and a few men aged 18 to 49 years. Between about 0.9 and 9 billion PBMCs per donor were obtained by leukapheresis. To estimate repertoire size and how much clonotypes are shared between individuals, the study performed deep sequencing of blood TCR repertoires from a handful of healthy adults. Libraries were prepared and TCR repertoires were sequenced by different laboratories using diverse techniques, in order to increase sequencing depth and limit assay-specific biases. The full study reports these points: Pairwise subsampling indicated that sequencing depth was expected to affect the degree of clonotype sharing among donors. Because the study included only a small number of donors, the genetic and exposure-history diversity represented was limited. Sampling was restricted to blood, and TCR repertoires in tissues likely differ from the TCR repertoires found in blood.

Donors were healthy HIV-negative adults with no recently reported acute infections or vaccinations. Every donor was a Caucasian adult living in Nashville, Tennessee, USA. For unsorted samples, 70 million to 95 million PBMCs were counted, and genomic DNA was extracted using the QIAamp DNA Blood Mini kit. Blood was collected by leukapheresis, and PBMCs were isolated by Ficoll-Histopaque density gradient centrifugation and then cryopreserved in liquid nitrogen vapor phase. The germline V gene sets CDR1 to MDHEN and CDR2 to SYDVKM. The CDR3 starts with the cysteine, ends with the phenylalanine, and has 12 residues. Only the CDR3 DNA is retained, 36 bases long and in frame from the first base. Here V drops 7 bases and J drops 8 bases, and the junction holds 5 bases not matched to any gene. Using the deep immunoSEQ assay, multiplex PCR amplified TCR CDR3 regions from genomic DNA. Extracted genomic DNA from each cell subset was distributed evenly across all wells of several immunoSEQ 96-well plates, and each plate was treated as a replicate. For unsorted PBMC, each replicate PCR was loaded with roughly 330 ng genomic DNA, equivalent to tens of thousands of T cell genomes. Unsorted PBMC genomic DNA was sequenced across ten immunoSEQ deep assay plates. The purified libraries were quantified using a Qubit 3.0 fluorometer, sized with a Bioanalyzer 2100, and then quantified again using the KAPA Library Quantification kit. Every immunoSEQ 96-well plate was sequenced on a dedicated single-read 150-cycle Illumina NextSeq 550 flow cell. The original methods were these. Because only junctional sequences without quality scores were contained in the immunoSEQ output, filtering matching that applied to full-length reads could not be performed. To assign V/J genes and CDR3, sequences were annotated against IMGT germline references using PyIR, a Python wrapper for IgBLAST v1.9. Reads were filtered out if the reads had weak V/J assignments (E-value above 1e-6), no CDR3, stop codons, out-of-frame junctions, or ambiguous translated residues. V3J clonotypes were defined as sequences sharing an identical inferred V gene, J gene, and CDR3 amino acid sequence. Percentage overlap between repertoires was computed as shared unique clonotypes divided by the size of the smaller repertoire. RTK rarefaction, the Chao1 estimator, and Recon v2.1 estimates of unobserved clonotypes were used to assess repertoire richness. TCRdb took over this immuneACCESS table, retaining in-frame rearrangements with V and J assigned. Such tables are incomplete; in checked studies, under half of the missing clones stem from an unresolved V gene, and the remainder is unexplained. That table furnishes V, J and clone size, whereas the DNA furnished D and trimming. This sample is represented by around 500,000 clones; approximately 81% of them were singletons. The ten largest clones capture 10% to 15% of the sample.

Sequencing input: PBMCs. The sequence derives from a woman aged 40 to 50 in good health. Some clones in this sample may be carry-over from other donors' samples. The sequence links TRBV28 to TRBJ1-2; 9 of the junction bases match TRBD1. The sequence in DNA is TGTGCCAGCAAAGGGACAGGGCAGGGCTACACCTTC. It translates to CASKGTGQGYTF.